The clone carrying this T cell receptor (beta chain) was detected a few times. Its antigen is currently unknown. This sample was included in a study of T cell responses to AZD1222 COVID-19 vaccine. Findings of the study overall: Repertoire sampling happened only post peak T cell response. Spike as a whole was targeted by vaccine-associated CD4 TCRs, dominant at 160-218 and 743-854. Reportedly, nearly half the spike-specific TCRs target unmutated variant regions.

Using immunoSEQ multiplex PCR, the repertoire was profiled, and TCRdb retains in-frame clones only, with some absent. The sample has roughly 150,000 clones; roughly 84% are singletons. The CDR3 contains 15 residues. The ends were cut back, 3 bases at V and 3 bases at J, with 9 bases in the middle. CDR1 is MNHNS and CDR2 is SASEGT in the germline V gene. The receptor's source is an adult in good health. This material consisted of peripheral blood, taken on day 0 of AZD1222 vaccination. V gene TRBV6-1 combines with J gene TRBJ1-6; D gene ambiguous. The CDR3 DNA reads as TGTGCCAGCAGTGACCAGGACGGCTATAATTCACCCCTCCACTTT. It encodes CASSDQDGYNSPLHF.